These T cell receptor beta chains were read from a single sample in a study of identical twins' blood T cells. TCRdb re-analysed the 5' RACE reads in MiXCR, keeping a single row per CDR3 protein. The table includes 400,000 or so distinct CDR3 sequences, under 30% detected once. The specimen sequenced was PBMCs. Receptors were obtained from a woman between 18 and 49 years old in good health. Both conserved end residues are part of each CDR3. A D gene is named only where the DNA matches it firmly. Size is omitted from some rows. Given values are once, few, many or a class for expanded clones.

>-|TRBJ2-2|TRBV30|few|14
CAWSGGGATGELFF
TGTGCCTGGAGTGGAGGTGGTGCGACCGGGGAGCTGTTTTTT
>TRBD1|TRBJ1-1|TRBV2|-|14
CAGRTGGVVTETFF
TGTGCCGGACGGACAGGGGGAGTTGTCACTGAAACTTTCTTT
>-|TRBJ2-2|TRBV9|many|15
CASSSLGLNTGELFF
TGTGCCAGCAGCTCCCTGGGGCTGAACACCGGGGAGCTGTTTTTT
>-|TRBJ1-5|TRBV7-9|few|14
CASSFGGRNQPQHF
TGTGCCAGCAGCTTCGGAGGGCGCAATCAGCCCCAGCATTTT
>-|TRBJ1-5|TRBV9|few|15
CASSAGGYSNQPQHF
TGTGCCAGCAGTGCTGGGGGGTATAGCAATCAGCCCCAGCATTTT
>-|TRBJ1-5|TRBV5-6|-|13
CASSSDRDQPQHF
TGTGCCAGCAGCTCGGACAGAGATCAGCCCCAGCATTTT
>-|TRBJ2-3|TRBV11-3|few|19
CASSLVEGPGRASTDTQYF
TGTGCCAGCAGCTTAGTCGAGGGGCCGGGGCGGGCCAGCACAGATACGCAGTATTTT
>-|TRBJ1-1|TRBV20-1|-|13
CSAPGSKYTEAFF
TGCAGTGCTCCGGGAAGTAAATACACTGAAGCTTTCTTT
>TRBD1|TRBJ1-1|TRBV20-1|many|12
CSASRGQVDTFF
TGCAGTGCTAGCCGAGGACAGGTTGATACTTTCTTT
>TRBD1|TRBJ1-2|TRBV25-1|few|16
CASSDFTGQGTYGYTF
TGTGCCAGCAGTGATTTTACGGGACAGGGGACCTATGGCTACACCTTC
>-|TRBJ1-4|TRBV7-9|few|14
CASSLTQGSEKLFF
TGTGCCAGCAGCTTAACCCAGGGGAGTGAAAAACTGTTTTTT
>-|TRBJ2-3|TRBV20-1|-|12
CSAGLATDTQYF
TGCAGTGCTGGACTGGCCACAGATACGCAGTATTTT
>-|TRBJ1-4|TRBV19|few|13
CATDGETNEKLFF
TGTGCCACCGACGGGGAGACCAATGAAAAACTGTTTTTT
>TRBD1|TRBJ1-2|TRBV5-5|few|14
CASSPTTGGGGYTF
TGTGCCAGCAGCCCCACCACAGGGGGCGGTGGCTACACCTTC
>TRBD2|TRBJ2-1|TRBV18|few|15
CASSRGLAGDNEQFF
TGTGCCAGCTCACGAGGACTAGCGGGGGACAATGAGCAGTTCTTC
>-|TRBJ1-1|TRBV5-1|many|14
CASSPSTGNTEAFF
TGCGCCAGCAGCCCTTCGACAGGGAACACTGAAGCTTTCTTT
>TRBD2|TRBJ2-1|TRBV20-1|-|15
CSARTSGSDNNEQFF
TGCAGTGCGCGGACTAGCGGCTCAGACAACAATGAGCAGTTCTTC
>-|TRBJ1-2|TRBV29-1|-|13
CSGLGPGLESYTF
TGCAGCGGACTAGGACCGGGACTGGAATCCTACACCTTC
>-|TRBJ1-1|TRBV19|-|12
CASTLTNTEAFF
TGTGCCAGTACCCTGACGAACACTGAAGCTTTCTTT
>-|TRBJ1-1|TRBV10-3|-|12
CAISEGDTEALF
TGTGCCATCAGTGAGGGTGACACTGAAGCTCTCTTT
>TRBD1|TRBJ1-4|TRBV3-1|-|14
CASSRDRFDEKLFF
TGTGCCAGCAGCCGGGACAGGTTTGATGAAAAACTGTTTTTT
>-|TRBJ1-2|TRBV27|few|16
CASSSRSNRANYGYTF
TGTGCCAGCAGTTCAAGGAGTAACAGGGCTAACTATGGCTACACCTTC
>-|TRBJ2-7|TRBV19|-|13
CASSIGTFYEQYF
TGTGCCAGTAGTATTGGAACCTTCTACGAGCAGTACTTC
>-|TRBJ1-1|TRBV19|few|16
CASTLGAGSRSTEAFF
TGTGCCAGTACCCTGGGGGCAGGAAGTAGGAGCACTGAAGCTTTCTTT
>-|TRBJ2-7|TRBV12-3/TRBV12-4|-|14
CASSSVQVGGEQYF
TGTGCCAGCAGTTCGGTTCAGGTCGGCGGTGAGCAGTACTTC
>-|TRBJ1-2|TRBV29-1|few|11
CSVWSNYGYTF
TGCAGCGTCTGGTCCAACTATGGCTACACCTTC
>-|TRBJ1-1|TRBV18|few|16
CASSPYTPGGNTEAFF
TGTGCCAGCTCACCATATACCCCCGGGGGGAACACTGAAGCTTTCTTT
>-|TRBJ1-1|TRBV9|-|14
CASSVEAVNTEAFF
TGTGCCAGCAGCGTAGAGGCAGTGAACACTGAAGCTTTCTTT